The present T cell receptor beta chain was sequenced within a study of blood T cell repertoires in COVID-19. About the study: Donors in the United States, Italy and Spain gave samples during acute or convalescent COVID-19.

Per germline, CDR1 SGHAT and CDR2 FQNNGV. The CDR3 has 15 residues. Between the trimmed V and J ends, which lost 1 base and 5 bases, there was a span of 9 bases. Recovered Cohort 3 donors showed two negative PCRs, clearance, or symptom resolution. Methods used by the authors: Amplifying reference gene primers gave estimates of nucleated cell counts. Method: immunoSEQ multiplex PCR; TCRdb's copy keeps in-frame clones and lacks some. Clone size and the V and J calls come from that table; the DNA yielded D and trimming. Of about 400,000 clones detected, under 90% appear once; the ten largest clones hold less than 2%.

V and J are TRBV11-2 and TRBJ1-6; possibly TRBD1 for D (6 bases). Source material: PBMCs or T cells enriched from blood (not recorded which). The sequence was obtained from a woman aged 25 to 45 who had recovered from COVID-19. The CDR3 region is CASSLGGQHNSPLHF. DNA of the CDR3: TGTGCCAGCAGCTTAGGGGGACAACATAATTCACCCCTCCACTTT. Full variable domain (missing parts from reference TRBV11-2 and TRBJ1-6): EAGVAQSPRYKIIEKRQSVAFWCNPISGHATLYWYQQILGQGPKLLIQFQNNGVVDDSQLPKDRFSAERLKGVDSTLKIQPAKLEDSAVYLCASSLGGQHNSPLHFGNGTRLTVT.